Below are 8 T cell receptor beta chains sequenced from a single sample in a study of blood T cell repertoires in COVID-19. TCRdb keeps only in-frame clones here, not all; method: immunoSEQ multiplex PCR. The sample contains some 120,000 clones, 75% to 85% of which appear only once. What was sequenced was peripheral blood. Receptors originate from a man aged 80 or over with acute or convalescent COVID-19.

This clone has just a few counts. CDR3 bases: TGCAGTGCTAGTAAGCCCCCCGGGGAGCTGTTTTTT. Protein: CSASKPPGELFF. The rearrangement links TRBV20-1 to TRBJ2-2; no definite D call. V was clipped by 3 bases and J by 6 bases, with 8 bases between them. Germline V gene lookup returns CDR1 DFQATT and CDR2 SNEGSKA (reference sequence). This CDR3 has 12 amino acids.

The chain couples TRBV10-3 to TRBJ2-1, with TRBD2 matching over 10 bases. This CDR3 region has 15 residues. V shed 9 bases and J 2 bases; nucleotides not matched to a gene: 7. Germline lookup yields CDR1 ENHRY and CDR2 SYGVKD. The CDR3 DNA follows: TGTGCCATTACCCCTAGCGGGGGCGCCTACAATGAGCAGTTCTTC. It specifies CAITPSGGAYNEQFF.

The V gene is TRBV28, the J gene TRBJ2-6, with 7 bases that match TRBD1. Germline V gene lookup returns CDR1 MDHEN and CDR2 SYDVKM. The ends lost 3 bases at V and 2 bases at J; junction bases unmatched: 4. The CDR3 is 16 amino acids. The CDR3 nucleotides read TGTGCCAGCAGTTTCATAGGGGGCGCTGGGGCCAACGTCCTGACTTTC. Translated: CASSFIGGAGANVLTF.

The chain recombines TRBV28 with TRBJ2-3; no reliable D call. CDR1 and CDR2 (germline): MDHEN, SYDVKM. Between the trimmed V and J ends, which lost 2 bases and 7 bases, there was a span of 7 bases. This CDR3 is built from 12 residues. In DNA form, the CDR3 reads TGTGCCAGCAGTTTAGTCCGGTATACGCAGTATTTT. Protein product: CASSLVRYTQYF.

The chain carries TRBV6-5 and TRBJ2-3, with TRBD1 matching over 7 bases. Per germline, CDR1 MNHEY and CDR2 SVGAGI. The CDR3 is 14 residues long. J gave up 2 bases and V 6 bases, and 5 bases lay outside the gene matches. The CDR3 DNA follows: TGTGCCAGCAGGATGACAGGGACCACAGATACGCAGTATTTT. Translated, it gives CASRMTGTTDTQYF.

This chain uses TRBV18 with TRBJ2-3, with TRBD1 identical over 7 bases. This CDR3 has 14 residues. V lost 3 bases to trimming and J lost 2 bases; unmatched junction nucleotides: 2. Germline V gene lookup returns CDR1 KGHSH and CDR2 LQKENI. CDR3 region: CASSPTGFTDTQYF. In DNA form, the CDR3 reads TGTGCCAGCTCACCGACAGGGTTCACAGATACGCAGTATTTT.

The chain links TRBV10-3 to TRBJ2-3, with TRBD2 matching 10 bases. Germline-derived CDR1 and CDR2 are ENHRY and SYGVKD. Unmatched junction bases numbered 6, after V lost 2 bases and J lost 7 bases. The CDR3 has 15 residues. As DNA, the CDR3 is TGTGCCATCAGTGAGGAGGTAGCGGGGGGTCATACGCAGTATTTT. As protein: CAISEEVAGGHTQYF.

The chain joins TRBV28 to TRBJ2-5, with D perhaps TRBD2 (5 bases). Trimming pared 4 bases from V and 4 bases from J, leaving 16 bases between. The CDR3 spans 15 residues. Germline V gene sequence: CDR1 MDHEN, CDR2 SYDVKM. CDR3 in amino acids: CASSSPSAGGETQYF. Here the CDR3 DNA reads TGTGCCAGCAGTTCCCCCTCGGCGGGCGGAGAGACCCAGTACTTC.